These T cell receptor beta chains were read from a single sample in a study of blood T cells in healthy people across ages. TCRdb re-derived calls from the 5' RACE reads in MiXCR, one entry per CDR3 protein. The repertoire holds 550,000 to 600,000 distinct CDR3 sequences, approximately 27% seen once, with under 20% in the top ten. The sequenced sample was blood. These receptors were collected from a woman between 70 and 85 years old in good health. The CDR3 runs from the conserved cysteine through the conserved F or W. Clone size is stated in some rows and not others, as once, few, many or a class when expanded.

size	J	V	CDR3
NA	TRBJ2-2	TRBV5-1	CASSRVASNTGELFF
NA	NA	TRBV12-5	CASGSRGVVGQETQYF
many	TRBJ1-5	TRBV19	CASGQQGNQPQHF
few	TRBJ2-3	TRBV5-1	CASSGGVHKYF
NA	TRBJ2-6	TRBV12-3/TRBV12-4	CASSKNQGSGANVLTF
few	TRBJ1-4	TRBV14	CASSQDRQKLFF
NA	TRBJ1-1	TRBV12-3/TRBV12-4	CASSSGLGAFF
few	TRBJ2-2	TRBV10-3	CAISVPGRSGELFF
few	TRBJ2-1	TRBV4-3	CAGSQDLYGGAENEQFF
few	TRBJ2-7	TRBV6-6	CASSGLAGSYEQYF
NA	TRBJ2-2	TRBV6-6	CASGRSGARNTGELFF
NA	TRBJ2-3	TRBV14	CASSQELQATDTQYF
NA	TRBJ2-7	TRBV6-5	CASSTTAAGAYEQYF
NA	TRBJ1-2	TRBV10-3	CAISGGTNDGYTF
once	TRBJ2-5	TRBV5-1	CASSSTGAGPQETQYF
few	TRBJ1-1	TRBV20-1	CSARGLSTEAFF
NA	TRBJ1-4	TRBV18	CASSPGTATNEKLFF
NA	NA	TRBV20-1	CSARSPGTSGGNEQFF
NA	TRBJ2-1	TRBV7-6	CASSWGAPQHEQFF
NA	TRBJ1-1	TRBV29-1	CSHTGGYRTEAFF
NA	TRBJ2-1	TRBV6-5	CASSYPLRTGNNEQFF
once	TRBJ2-1	TRBV5-6	CASSKGSGGQFF
few	TRBJ2-2	TRBV7-2	CASSLIEGSLSGELFF
few	TRBJ2-2	TRBV2	CASRLDGTGELFF
NA	TRBJ2-4	TRBV28	CASSLRGGNIQYF
few	TRBJ2-7	TRBV5-1	CASSLTGDSYEQYF
NA	TRBJ1-1	TRBV12-3/TRBV12-4	CASSEGGMEAFF
few	TRBJ2-3	TRBV7-8	CASSLGTSGGPNTQYF
NA	TRBJ1-5	TRBV7-3	CASSLTGVGNQPQHF
few	TRBJ1-6	TRBV7-3	CASSLQGDNSPLHF
NA	TRBJ1-2	TRBV7-2	CASSLAAGSYGYTF
NA	TRBJ2-3	TRBV2	CASSRGGGGTDTQYF
NA	TRBJ1-2	TRBV7-8	CASSLGPRQNYGYTF
few	NA	TRBV10-3	CADLTRNEQFF
few	TRBJ2-7	TRBV4-3	CASSQAGGVYEQYF
NA	TRBJ2-3	TRBV20-1	CSAWALGGSGTDTQYF
NA	TRBJ1-5	TRBV20-1	CSARPLTVDSNQPQHF
NA	TRBJ1-1	TRBV29-1	CSVQTGMNTEAFF
NA	TRBJ1-1	TRBV20-1	CRGTGGRGLNTEAFF
few	TRBJ1-2	TRBV6-1	CASSETSAGRGYTF
NA	TRBJ2-1	TRBV9	CASSVGGVRNEQFF
few	TRBJ1-2	TRBV29-1	CSVEGIAGYTF
NA	NA	TRBV30	CAWSAGRRGEQFF
few	TRBJ1-5	TRBV7-2	CASSERVSNQPQHF
few	TRBJ2-2	TRBV27	CASRRDSSNTGELFF
many	TRBJ2-5	TRBV5-1	CASSSSGGPQETQYF